The text below deals with one T cell receptor beta chain. Its antigen is as yet unknown. At one boundary the junction diverges from the germline segment, which might be a read error. The same CDR3 also results from other DNA sequences found in this sample. Method: immunoSEQ multiplex PCR; TCRdb's copy keeps in-frame clones and lacks some. The sample contains 560,000 or so clones, roughly 96% of which appear only once. CD8 cells classed as naive were CD45RO-negative and positively selected for CCR7, excluding terminally differentiated effector memory CD45RA+ cells. Caucasian adults residing in Nashville, Tennessee made up all the donors. The record originates from a study of shared clonotypes between healthy human individuals. Findings and limits, study-wide: Across subsets, estimated richness was generally greater for naive than for memory populations.

The CDR3 is 16 amino acids. The receptor was derived from a woman younger than 45 in good health. The chain joins TRBV23-1 to TRBJ2-2; TRBD2 is a possible D gene (5 bases). TRBV23-1 is assigned to the ORF class and has an uncertain function. Sequencing was carried out using naive CD8+ T cells sorted from blood. The CDR3, as DNA: TGCGCCAGCAGTCAATCCGGTACAGCGAACACCGGGGAGTTGTTTTTT. This codes for CASSQSGTANTGELFF.